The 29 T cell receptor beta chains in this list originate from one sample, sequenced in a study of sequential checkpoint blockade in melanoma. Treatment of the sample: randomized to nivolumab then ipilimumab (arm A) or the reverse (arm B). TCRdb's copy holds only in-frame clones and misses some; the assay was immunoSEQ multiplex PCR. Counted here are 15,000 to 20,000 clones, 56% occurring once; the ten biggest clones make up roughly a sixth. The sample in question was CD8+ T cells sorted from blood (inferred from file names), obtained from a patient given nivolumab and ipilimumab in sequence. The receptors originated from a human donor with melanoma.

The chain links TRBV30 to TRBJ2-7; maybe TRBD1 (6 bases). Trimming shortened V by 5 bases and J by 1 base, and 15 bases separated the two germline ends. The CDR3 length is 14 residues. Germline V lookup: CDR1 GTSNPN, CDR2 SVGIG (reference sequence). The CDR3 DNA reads TGTGCCTGGGATTCCGGGACAAGTTCCTACGAGCAGTACTTC. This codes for CAWDSGTSSYEQYF.

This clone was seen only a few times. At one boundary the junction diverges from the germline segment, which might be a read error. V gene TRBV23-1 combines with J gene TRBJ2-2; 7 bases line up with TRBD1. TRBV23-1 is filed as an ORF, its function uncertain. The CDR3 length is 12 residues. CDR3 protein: CAIPQGCRGAVF. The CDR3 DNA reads TGCGCCATCCCACAGGGGTGCCGGGGAGCTGTTTTT.

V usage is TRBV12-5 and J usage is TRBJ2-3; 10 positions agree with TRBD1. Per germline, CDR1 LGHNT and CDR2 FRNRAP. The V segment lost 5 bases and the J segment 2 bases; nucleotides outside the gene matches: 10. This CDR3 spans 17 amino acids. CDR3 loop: CASGPPGTGAPTDTQYF. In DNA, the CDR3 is TGTGCTAGTGGTCCGCCCGGGACAGGGGCACCCACAGATACGCAGTATTTT.

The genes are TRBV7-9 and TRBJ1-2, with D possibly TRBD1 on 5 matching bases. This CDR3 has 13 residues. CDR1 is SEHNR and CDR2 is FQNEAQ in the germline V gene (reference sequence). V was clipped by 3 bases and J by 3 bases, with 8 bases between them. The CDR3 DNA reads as TGTGCCAGCAGCTTGGCGGGGGACTATGGCTACACCTTC. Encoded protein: CASSLAGDYGYTF.

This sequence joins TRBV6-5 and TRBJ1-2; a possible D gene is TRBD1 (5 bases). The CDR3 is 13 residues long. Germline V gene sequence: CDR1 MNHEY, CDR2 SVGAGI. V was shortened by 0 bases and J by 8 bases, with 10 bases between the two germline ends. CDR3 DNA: TGTGCCAGCAGTTACTCCGGAGGGGAGGGCTACACCTTC. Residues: CASSYSGGEGYTF.

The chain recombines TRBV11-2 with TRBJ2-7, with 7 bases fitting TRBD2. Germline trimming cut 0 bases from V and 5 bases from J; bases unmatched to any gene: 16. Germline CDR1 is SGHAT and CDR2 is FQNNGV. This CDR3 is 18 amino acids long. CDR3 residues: CASSLEGSIGGGAHEQYF. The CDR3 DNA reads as TGTGCCAGCAGCTTAGAAGGGTCTATCGGGGGAGGGGCCCACGAGCAGTACTTC.

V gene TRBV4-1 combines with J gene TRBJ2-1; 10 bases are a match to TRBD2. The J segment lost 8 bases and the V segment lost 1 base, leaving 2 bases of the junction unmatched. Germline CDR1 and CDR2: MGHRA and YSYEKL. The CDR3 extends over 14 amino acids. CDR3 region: CASSQGGTSDEQFF. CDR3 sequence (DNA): TGCGCCAGCAGCCAAGGGGGGACTAGCGATGAGCAGTTCTTC.

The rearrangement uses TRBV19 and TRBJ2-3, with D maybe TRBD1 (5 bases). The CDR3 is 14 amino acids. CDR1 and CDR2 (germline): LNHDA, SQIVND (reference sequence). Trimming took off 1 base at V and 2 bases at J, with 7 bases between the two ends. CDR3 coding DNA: TGTGCCAGTAGTATAGCAGGGTCCACAGATACGCAGTATTTT. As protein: CASSIAGSTDTQYF. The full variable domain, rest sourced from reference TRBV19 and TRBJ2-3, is DGGITQSPKYLFRKEGQNVTLSCEQNLNHDAMYWYRQDPGQGLRLIYYSQIVNDFQKGDIAEGYSVSREKKESFPLTVTSAQKNPTAFYLCASSIAGSTDTQYFGPGTRLTVL.

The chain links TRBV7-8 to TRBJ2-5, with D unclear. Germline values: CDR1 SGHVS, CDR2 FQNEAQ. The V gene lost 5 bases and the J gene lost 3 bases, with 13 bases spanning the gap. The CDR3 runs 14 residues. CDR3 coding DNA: TGTGCCAGCAGCCCGACTTTTTCAGAAGAGACCCAGTACTTC. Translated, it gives CASSPTFSEETQYF.

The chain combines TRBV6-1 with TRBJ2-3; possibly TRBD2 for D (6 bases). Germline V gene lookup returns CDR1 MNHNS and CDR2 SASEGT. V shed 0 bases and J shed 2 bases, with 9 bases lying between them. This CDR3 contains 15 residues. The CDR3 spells CASSEAEGATDTQYF. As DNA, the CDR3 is TGTGCCAGCAGTGAAGCGGAGGGCGCCACAGATACGCAGTATTTT.

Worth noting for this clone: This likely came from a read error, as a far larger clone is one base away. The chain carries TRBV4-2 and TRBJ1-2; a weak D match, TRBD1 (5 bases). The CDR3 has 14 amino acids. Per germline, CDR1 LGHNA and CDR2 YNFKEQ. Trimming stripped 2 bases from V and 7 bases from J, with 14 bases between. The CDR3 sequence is CASSQWSAGLGYTF. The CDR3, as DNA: TGTGCCAGCAGCCAATGGAGCGCAGGGCTTGGCTACACCTTC.

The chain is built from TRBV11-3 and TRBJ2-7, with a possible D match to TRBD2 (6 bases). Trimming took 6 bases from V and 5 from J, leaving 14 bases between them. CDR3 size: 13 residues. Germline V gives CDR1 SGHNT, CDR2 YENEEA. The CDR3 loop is CASSSSGVHEQYF. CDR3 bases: TGTGCCAGCAGTTCCTCGGGAGTACACGAGCAGTACTTC.

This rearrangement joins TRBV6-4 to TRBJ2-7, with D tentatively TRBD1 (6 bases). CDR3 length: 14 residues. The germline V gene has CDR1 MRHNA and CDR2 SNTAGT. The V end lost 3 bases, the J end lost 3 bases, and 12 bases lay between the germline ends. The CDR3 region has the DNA TGTGCCAGCAGTGATCCCGGGACAAGCTACGAGCAGTACTTC. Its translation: CASSDPGTSYEQYF.

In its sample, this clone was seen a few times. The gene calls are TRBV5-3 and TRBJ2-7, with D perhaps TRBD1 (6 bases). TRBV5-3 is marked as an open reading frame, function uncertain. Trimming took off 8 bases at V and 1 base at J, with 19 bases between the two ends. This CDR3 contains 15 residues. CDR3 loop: CASSQEGGQSYEQYF. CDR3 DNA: TGTGCCAGCAGCCAAGAAGGCGGACAGTCCTACGAGCAGTACTTC.

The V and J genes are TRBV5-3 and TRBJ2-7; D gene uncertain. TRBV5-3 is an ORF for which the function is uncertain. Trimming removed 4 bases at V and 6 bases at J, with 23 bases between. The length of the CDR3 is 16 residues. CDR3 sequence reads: CARSLASARRPAEQYF. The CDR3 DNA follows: TGTGCCAGAAGCCTGGCCAGTGCCCGGCGGCCTGCCGAGCAGTACTTC.

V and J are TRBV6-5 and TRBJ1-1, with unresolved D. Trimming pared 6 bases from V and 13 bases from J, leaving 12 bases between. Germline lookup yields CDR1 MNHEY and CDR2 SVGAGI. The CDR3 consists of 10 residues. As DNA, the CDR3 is TGTGCCAGCAGCGGGGAGGCGGTTTTCTTT. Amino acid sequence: CASSGEAVFF.

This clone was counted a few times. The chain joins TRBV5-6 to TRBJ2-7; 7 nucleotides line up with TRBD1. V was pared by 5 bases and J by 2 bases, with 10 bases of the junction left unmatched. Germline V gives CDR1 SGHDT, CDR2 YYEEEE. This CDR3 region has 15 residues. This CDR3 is CASRRPGTVPYEQYF. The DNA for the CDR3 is TGTGCCAGCAGAAGGCCCGGGACAGTCCCCTACGAGCAGTACTTC. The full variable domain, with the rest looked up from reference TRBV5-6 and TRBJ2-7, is DAGVTQSPTHLIKTRGQQVTLRCSPKSGHDTVSWYQQALGQGPQFIFQYYEEEERQRGNFPDRFSGHQFPNYSSELNVNALLLGDSALYLCASRRPGTVPYEQYFGPGTRLTVT.

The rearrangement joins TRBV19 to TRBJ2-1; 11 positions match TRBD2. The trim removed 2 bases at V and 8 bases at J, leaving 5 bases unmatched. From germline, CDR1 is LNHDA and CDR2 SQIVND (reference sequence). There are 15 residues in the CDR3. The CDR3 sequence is CASSISLAGGDEQFF. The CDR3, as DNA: TGTGCCAGTAGTATAAGCCTAGCGGGAGGTGATGAGCAGTTCTTC. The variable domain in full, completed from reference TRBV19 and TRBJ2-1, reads DGGITQSPKYLFRKEGQNVTLSCEQNLNHDAMYWYRQDPGQGLRLIYYSQIVNDFQKGDIAEGYSVSREKKESFPLTVTSAQKNPTAFYLCASSISLAGGDEQFFGPGTRLTVL.

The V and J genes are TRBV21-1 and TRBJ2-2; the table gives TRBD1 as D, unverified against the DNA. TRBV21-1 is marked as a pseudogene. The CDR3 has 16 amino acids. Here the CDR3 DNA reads TGTGCCAGCAGCAAAGACTACAGGGTGTGGGCCGGGGAGCTGTTTTTT. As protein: CASSKDYRVWAGELFF.

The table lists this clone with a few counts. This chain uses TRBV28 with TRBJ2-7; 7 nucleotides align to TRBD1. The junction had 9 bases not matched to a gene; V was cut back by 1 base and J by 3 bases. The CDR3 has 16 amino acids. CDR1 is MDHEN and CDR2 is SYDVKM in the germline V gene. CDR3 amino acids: CASSLFRTGVFYEQYF. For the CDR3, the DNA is TGTGCCAGCAGTTTATTTAGGACAGGAGTATTCTACGAGCAGTACTTC.

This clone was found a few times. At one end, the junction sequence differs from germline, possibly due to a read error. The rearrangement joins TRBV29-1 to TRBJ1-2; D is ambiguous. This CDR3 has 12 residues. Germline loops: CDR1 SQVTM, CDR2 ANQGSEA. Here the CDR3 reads CSIFDPDYGYAF. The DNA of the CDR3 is TGCAGCATCTTCGACCCCGACTATGGCTACGCCTTC.

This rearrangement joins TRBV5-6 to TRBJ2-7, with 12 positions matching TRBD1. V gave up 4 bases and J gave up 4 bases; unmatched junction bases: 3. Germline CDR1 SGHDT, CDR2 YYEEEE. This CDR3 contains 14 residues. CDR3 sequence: CASSPGQGAYEQYF. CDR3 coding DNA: TGTGCCAGCAGCCCGGGACAGGGGGCGTACGAGCAGTACTTC.

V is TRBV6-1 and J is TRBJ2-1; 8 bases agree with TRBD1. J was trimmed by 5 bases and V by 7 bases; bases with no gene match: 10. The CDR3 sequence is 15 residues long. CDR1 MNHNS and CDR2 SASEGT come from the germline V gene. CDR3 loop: CASKYGTGVNNEQFF. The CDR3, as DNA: TGTGCCAGCAAGTATGGGACAGGAGTCAACAATGAGCAGTTCTTC.

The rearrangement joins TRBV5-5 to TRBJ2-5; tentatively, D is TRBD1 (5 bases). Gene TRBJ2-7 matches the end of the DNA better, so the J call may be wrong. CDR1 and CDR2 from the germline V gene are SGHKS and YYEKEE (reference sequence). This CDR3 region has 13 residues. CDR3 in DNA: TGTGCCAGCAGTTCTGACAGCCTCTACGAGCAGTACTTC. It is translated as CASSSDSLYEQYF.

CDR3 sequence reads: CASSYSPGQGFTEAFF. The CDR3, as DNA: TGTGCCAGCAGTTACTCCCCGGGACAGGGCTTTACTGAAGCTTTCTTT. The chain is built from TRBV6-6 and TRBJ1-1, with TRBD1 matching 9 bases. Germline assignment: CDR1 MNHNY and CDR2 SVGAGI (reference sequence). The CDR3 length is 16 residues. V lost 0 bases to trimming and J lost 5 bases; unmatched junction nucleotides: 7.

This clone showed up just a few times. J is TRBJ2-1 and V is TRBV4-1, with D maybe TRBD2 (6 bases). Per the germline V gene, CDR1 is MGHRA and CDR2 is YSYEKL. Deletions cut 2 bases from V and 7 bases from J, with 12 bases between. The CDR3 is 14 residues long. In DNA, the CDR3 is TGCGCCAGCAGCCAACTGGGGGGAGAGAATGAGCAGTTCTTC. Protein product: CASSQLGGENEQFF.

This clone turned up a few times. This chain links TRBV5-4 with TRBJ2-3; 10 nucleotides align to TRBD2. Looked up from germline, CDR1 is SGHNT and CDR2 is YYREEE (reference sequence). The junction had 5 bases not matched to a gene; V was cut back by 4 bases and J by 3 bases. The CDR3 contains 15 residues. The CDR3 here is CASSPLAGATDTQYF. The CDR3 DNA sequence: TGTGCCAGCAGCCCGCTAGCGGGGGCTACAGATACGCAGTATTTT.

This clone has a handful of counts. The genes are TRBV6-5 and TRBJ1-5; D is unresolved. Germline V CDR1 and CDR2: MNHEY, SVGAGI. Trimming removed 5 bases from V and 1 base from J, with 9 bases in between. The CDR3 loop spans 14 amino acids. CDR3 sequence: CASSQRLSNQPQHF. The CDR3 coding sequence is TGTGCCAGCAGTCAAAGACTGAGCAATCAGCCCCAGCATTTT.

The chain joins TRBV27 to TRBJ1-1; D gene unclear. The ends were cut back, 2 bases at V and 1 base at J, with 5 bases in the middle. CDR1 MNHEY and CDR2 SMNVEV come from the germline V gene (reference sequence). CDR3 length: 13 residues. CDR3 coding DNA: TGTGCCAGCAGTTTAGTCCAGAACACTGAAGCTTTCTTT. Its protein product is CASSLVQNTEAFF.